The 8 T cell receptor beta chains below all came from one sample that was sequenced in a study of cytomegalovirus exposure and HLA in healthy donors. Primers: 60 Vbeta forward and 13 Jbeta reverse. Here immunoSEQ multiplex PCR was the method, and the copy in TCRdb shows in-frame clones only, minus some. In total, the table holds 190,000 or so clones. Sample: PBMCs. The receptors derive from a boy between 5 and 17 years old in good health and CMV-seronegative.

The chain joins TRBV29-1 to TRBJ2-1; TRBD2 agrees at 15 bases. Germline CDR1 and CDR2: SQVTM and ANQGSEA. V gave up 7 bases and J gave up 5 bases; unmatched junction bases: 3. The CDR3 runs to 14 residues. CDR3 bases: TGCAGCGGAGGGACTAGCGGGGGGAACAATGAGCAGTTCTTC. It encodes CSGGTSGGNNEQFF.

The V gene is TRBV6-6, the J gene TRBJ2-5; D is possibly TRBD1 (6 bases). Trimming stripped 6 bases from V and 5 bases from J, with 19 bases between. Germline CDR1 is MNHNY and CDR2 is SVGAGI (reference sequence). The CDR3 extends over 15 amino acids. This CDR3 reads CASSRKQGGSETQYF. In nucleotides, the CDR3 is TGTGCCAGCAGCCGAAAACAGGGTGGGTCGGAGACCCAGTACTTC.

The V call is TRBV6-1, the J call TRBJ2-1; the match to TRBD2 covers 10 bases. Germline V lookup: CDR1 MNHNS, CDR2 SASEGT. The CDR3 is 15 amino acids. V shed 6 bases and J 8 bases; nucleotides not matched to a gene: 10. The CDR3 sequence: CASRYTSGVGDEQFF. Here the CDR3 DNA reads TGTGCCAGCAGGTACACTAGCGGGGTTGGGGATGAGCAGTTCTTC.

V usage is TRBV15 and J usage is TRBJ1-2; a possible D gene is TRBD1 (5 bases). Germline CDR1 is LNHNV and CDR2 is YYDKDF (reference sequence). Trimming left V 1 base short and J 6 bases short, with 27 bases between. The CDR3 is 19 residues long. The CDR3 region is CATSRGPGSGRKRGHGYTF. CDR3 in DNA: TGTGCCACCAGCAGAGGTCCCGGGTCAGGGAGGAAAAGAGGCCATGGCTACACCTTC.

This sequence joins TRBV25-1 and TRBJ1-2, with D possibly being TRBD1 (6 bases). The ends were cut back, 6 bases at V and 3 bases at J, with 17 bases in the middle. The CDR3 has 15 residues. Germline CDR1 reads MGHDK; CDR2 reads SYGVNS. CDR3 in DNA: TGTGCCAGCAGAGTACAGGGTGGAGTTTACTATGGCTACACCTTC. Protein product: CASRVQGGVYYGYTF.

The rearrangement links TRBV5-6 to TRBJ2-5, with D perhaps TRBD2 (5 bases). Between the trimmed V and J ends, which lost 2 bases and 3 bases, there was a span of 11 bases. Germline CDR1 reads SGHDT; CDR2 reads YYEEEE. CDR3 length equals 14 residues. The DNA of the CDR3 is TGTGCCAGCAGCTTCTCCGGGGTGAAAGAGACCCAGTACTTC. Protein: CASSFSGVKETQYF.

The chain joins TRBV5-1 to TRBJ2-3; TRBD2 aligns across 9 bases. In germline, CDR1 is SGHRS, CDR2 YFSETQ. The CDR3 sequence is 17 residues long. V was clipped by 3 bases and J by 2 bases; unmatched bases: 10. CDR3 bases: TGCGCCAGCAGCTCCAATGTTGCGGGGGGGTTCACAGATACGCAGTATTTT. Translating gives CASSSNVAGGFTDTQYF.

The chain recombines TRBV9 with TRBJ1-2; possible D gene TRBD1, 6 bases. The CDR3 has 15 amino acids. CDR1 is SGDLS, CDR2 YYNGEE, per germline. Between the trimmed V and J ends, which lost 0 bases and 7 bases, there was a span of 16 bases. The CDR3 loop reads CASSVEGQGISGYTF. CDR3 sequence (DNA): TGTGCCAGCAGCGTAGAAGGCCAGGGGATTAGTGGCTACACCTTC.